The sequence of this T cell receptor (beta chain) was determined in a study of early T cells in non-severe SARS-CoV-2 infection. Looked up from germline, CDR1 is LGHNA and CDR2 is YSLEER. The CDR3 is 18 residues long. V was clipped by 3 bases and J by 3 bases; unmatched bases: 16. Via MiXCR, TCRdb re-called the 5' RACE reads, giving one row per CDR3 protein. The data hold almost 30,000 distinct CDR3 sequences, with about 5.7% observed a single time. Material for sequencing was whole blood. The chain joins TRBV4-3 to TRBJ2-7; 8 bases map to TRBD2. The clonotype originates from an adult who was a healthcare worker with PCR-confirmed SARS-CoV-2 infection or an uninfected control (not recorded which). The CDR3 reads CASSHYGGDAFSGYEQYF. The CDR3 region has the DNA TGCGCCAGCAGCCATTACGGGGGGGACGCATTTTCAGGCTACGAGCAGTACTTC.